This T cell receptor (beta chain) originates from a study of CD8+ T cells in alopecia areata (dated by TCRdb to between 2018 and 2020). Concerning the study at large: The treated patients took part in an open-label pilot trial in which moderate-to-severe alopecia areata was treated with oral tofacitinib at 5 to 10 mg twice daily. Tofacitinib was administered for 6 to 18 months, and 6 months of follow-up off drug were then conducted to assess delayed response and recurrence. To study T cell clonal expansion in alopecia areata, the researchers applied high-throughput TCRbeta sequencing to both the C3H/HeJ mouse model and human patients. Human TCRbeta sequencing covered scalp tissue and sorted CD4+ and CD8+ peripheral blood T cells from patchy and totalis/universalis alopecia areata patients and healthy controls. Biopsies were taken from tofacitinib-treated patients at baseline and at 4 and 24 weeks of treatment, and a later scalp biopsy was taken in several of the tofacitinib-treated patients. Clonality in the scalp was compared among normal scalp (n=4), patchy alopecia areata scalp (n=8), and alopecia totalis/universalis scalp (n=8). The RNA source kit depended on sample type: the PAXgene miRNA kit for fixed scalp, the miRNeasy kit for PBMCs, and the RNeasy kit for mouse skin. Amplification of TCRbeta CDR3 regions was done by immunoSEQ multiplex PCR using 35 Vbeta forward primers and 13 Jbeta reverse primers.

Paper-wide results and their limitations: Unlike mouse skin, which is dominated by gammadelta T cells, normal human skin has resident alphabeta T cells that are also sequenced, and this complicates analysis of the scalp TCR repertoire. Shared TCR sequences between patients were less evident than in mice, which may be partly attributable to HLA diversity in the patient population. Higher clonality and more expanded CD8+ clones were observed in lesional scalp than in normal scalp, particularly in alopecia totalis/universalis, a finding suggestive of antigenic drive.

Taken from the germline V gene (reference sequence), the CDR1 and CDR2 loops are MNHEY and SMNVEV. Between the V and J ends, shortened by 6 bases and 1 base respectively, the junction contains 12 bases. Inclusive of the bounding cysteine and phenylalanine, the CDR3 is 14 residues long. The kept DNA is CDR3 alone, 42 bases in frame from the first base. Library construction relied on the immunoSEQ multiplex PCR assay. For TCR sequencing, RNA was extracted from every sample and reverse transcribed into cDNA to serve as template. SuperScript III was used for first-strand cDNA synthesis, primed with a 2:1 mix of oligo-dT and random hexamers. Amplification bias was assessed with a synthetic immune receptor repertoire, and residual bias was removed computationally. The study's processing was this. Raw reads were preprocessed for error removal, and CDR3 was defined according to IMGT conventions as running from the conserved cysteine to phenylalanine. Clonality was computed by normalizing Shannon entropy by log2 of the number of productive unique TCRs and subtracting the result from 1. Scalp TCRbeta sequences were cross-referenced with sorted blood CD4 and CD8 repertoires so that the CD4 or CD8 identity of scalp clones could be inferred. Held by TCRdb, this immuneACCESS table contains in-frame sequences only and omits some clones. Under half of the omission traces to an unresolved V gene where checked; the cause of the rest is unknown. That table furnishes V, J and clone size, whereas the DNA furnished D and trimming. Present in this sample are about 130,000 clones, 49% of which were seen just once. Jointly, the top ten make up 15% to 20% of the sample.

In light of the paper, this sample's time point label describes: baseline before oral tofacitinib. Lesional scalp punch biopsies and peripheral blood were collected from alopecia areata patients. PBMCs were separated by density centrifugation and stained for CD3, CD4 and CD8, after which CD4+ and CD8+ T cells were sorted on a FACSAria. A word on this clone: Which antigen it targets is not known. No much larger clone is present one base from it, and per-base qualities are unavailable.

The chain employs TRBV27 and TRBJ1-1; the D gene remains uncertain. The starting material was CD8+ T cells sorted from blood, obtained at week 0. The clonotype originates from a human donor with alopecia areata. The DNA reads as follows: TGTGCCAGCAGACTACGTCAACCGAACACTGAAGCTTTCTTT. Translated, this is CASRLRQPNTEAFF.